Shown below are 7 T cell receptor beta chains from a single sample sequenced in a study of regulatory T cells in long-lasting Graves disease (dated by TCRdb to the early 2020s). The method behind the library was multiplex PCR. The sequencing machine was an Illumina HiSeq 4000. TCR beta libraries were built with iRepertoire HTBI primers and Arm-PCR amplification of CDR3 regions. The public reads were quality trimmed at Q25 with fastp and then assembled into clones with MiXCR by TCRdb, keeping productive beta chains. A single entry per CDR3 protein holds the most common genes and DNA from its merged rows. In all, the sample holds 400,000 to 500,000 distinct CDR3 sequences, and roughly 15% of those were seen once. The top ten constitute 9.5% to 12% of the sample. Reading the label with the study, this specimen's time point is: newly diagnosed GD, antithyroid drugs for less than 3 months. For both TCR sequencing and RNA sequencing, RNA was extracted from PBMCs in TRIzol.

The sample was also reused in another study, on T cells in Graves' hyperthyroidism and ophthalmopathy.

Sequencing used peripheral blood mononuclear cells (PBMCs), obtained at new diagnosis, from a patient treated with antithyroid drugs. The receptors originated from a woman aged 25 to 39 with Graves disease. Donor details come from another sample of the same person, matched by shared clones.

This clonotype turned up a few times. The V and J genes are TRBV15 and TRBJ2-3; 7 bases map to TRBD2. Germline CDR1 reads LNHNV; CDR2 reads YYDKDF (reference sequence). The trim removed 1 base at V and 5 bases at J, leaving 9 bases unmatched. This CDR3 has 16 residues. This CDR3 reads CATSRGLATKLDTQYF. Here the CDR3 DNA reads TGTGCCACCAGCAGAGGACTAGCCACCAAACTAGATACGCAGTATTTT.

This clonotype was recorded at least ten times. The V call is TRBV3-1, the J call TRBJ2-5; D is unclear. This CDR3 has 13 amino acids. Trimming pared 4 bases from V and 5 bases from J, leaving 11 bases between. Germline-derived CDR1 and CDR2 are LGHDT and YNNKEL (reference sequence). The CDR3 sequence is CASSLLLLETQYF. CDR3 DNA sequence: TGTGCCAGCAGCCTATTGTTGTTGGAGACCCAGTACTTC.

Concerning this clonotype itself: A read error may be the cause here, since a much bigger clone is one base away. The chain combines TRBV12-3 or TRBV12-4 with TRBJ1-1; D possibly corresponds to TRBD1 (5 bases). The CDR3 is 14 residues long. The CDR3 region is CAIPYSPQDTEASF. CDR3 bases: TGTGCCATCCCGTACTCACCGCAGGACACTGAAGCTTCCTTT.

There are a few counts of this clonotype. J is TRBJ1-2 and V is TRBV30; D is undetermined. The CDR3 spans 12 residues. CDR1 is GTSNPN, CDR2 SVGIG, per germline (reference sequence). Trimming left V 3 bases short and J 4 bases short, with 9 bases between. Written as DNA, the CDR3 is TGTGCCTGGAGATCCACATTCTATGGCTACACCTTC. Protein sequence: CAWRSTFYGYTF.

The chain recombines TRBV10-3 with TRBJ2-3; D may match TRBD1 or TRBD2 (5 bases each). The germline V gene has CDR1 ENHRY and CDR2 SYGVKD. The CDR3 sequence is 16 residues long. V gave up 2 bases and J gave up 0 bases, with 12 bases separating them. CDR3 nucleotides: TGTGCCATCAGTGAGGCAGGATGGGGGAGCACAGATACGCAGTATTTT. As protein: CAISEAGWGSTDTQYF.

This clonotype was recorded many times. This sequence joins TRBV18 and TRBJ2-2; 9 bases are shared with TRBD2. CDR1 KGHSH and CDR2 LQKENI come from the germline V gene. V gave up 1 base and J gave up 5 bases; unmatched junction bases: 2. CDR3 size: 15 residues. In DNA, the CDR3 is TGTGCCAGCTCACCACTAGCGGGAGATACCGGGGAGCTGTTTTTT. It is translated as CASSPLAGDTGELFF.

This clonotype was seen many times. The CDR3: CASNAAGRMDTQYF. The DNA of the CDR3 is TGTGCCAGCAATGCAGCGGGGCGAATGGATACGCAGTATTTT. This chain links TRBV28 with TRBJ2-3, with 7 positions matching TRBD2. Germline CDR1 and CDR2: MDHEN and SYDVKM. The trim removed 7 bases at V and 6 bases at J, leaving 10 bases unmatched. The CDR3 is made up of 14 amino acids.